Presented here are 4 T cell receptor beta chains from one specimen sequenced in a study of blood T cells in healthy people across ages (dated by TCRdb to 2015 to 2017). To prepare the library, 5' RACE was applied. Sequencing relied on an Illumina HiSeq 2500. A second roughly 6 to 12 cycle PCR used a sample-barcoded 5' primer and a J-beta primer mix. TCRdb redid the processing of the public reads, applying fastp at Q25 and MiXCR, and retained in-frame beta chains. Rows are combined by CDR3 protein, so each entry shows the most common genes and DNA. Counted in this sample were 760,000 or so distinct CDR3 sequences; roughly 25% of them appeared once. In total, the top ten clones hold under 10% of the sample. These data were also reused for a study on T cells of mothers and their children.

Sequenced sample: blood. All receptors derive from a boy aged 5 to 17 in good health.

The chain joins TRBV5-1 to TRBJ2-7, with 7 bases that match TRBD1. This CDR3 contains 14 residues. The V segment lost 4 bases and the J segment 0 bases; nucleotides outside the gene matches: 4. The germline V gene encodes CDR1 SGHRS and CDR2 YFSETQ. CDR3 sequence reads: CASSVRDSSYEQYF. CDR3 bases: TGCGCCAGCAGCGTGAGGGACAGCTCCTACGAGCAGTACTTC.

In DNA, the CDR3 is TGTGCCAGCCAAGCGGGGGGCCCCCAAAATGAGCAGTTCTTC. This translates into CASQAGGPQNEQFF. The chain employs TRBV7-9 and TRBJ2-5; 9 positions agree with TRBD2. The J call may be wrong; the DNA end is better matched by TRBJ2-1. The CDR3 spans 14 residues. From germline, CDR1 is SEHNR and CDR2 FQNEAQ (reference sequence).

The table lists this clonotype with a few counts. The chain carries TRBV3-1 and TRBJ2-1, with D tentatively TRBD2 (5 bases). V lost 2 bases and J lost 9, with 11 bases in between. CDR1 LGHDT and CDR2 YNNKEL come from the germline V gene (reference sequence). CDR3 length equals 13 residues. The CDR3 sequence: CASSQPLGGEQFF. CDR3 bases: TGTGCCAGCAGCCAACCCCTAGGAGGTGAGCAGTTCTTC.

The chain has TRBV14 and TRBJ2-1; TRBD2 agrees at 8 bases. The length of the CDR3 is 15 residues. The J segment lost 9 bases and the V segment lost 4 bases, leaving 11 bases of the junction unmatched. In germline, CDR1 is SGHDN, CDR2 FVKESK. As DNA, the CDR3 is TGTGCCAGCAGCCCCCTTAATAGCGGGATCGGTGAGCAGTTCTTC. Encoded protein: CASSPLNSGIGEQFF.